These T cell receptor beta chains were read from a single sample in a study of control samples from healthy donors and cancer patients. Some clones are missing from TCRdb's copy, which holds only in-frame ones; the method was immunoSEQ multiplex PCR. This sample has some 130,000 clones, with roughly 94% found just once. The sample comprised blood. These receptors were obtained from a young man in good health. Both conserved end residues are trimmed from each CDR3. A row's size may be missing; if present it is once, few, many or a size class.

TRBV7-2	TRBJ1-1	-	ASSFQGATEAF
TRBV29-1	TRBJ2-2	-	SVEMAAGELF
TRBV6-6	TRBJ2-5	-	ATNTGGQETQY
TRBV6-2/TRBV6-3	TRBJ1-6	-	ASSYRGGYNSPLH
TRBV3-1/TRBV3-2	TRBJ1-2	-	ASSLEPGTYGYT
TRBV9	TRBJ1-2	-	ASSVGDRGPGYT
TRBV13	TRBJ2-7	-	ASSTRQGGFASYEQY
TRBV10-3	TRBJ2-7	once	AISGARDYEQY
TRBV7-9	TRBJ1-2	-	ASSLDGTALGT
TRBV4-2	TRBJ2-7	-	ASSQAYIASSYEQY
TRBV28	TRBJ1-2	-	ASSFSDRANYGYT
TRBV7-6	TRBJ1-4	-	ASSFGEATNEKLF
TRBV7-9	TRBJ2-7	-	ASSLGARPSG
TRBV9	TRBJ2-1	-	ASSVGYEQF
TRBV4-1	TRBJ1-5	-	ASSQERFWPQH
TRBV4-2	TRBJ2-3	-	ASSVRFPSGGSGDTQY
TRBV7-2	TRBJ2-1	-	ASSPLAGGFYNEQF
TRBV7-2	TRBJ1-1	-	ASSSTAYTEAF
TRBV5-6	TRBJ2-4	-	ASSLEGSRAKNIQY
TRBV19	TRBJ2-3	-	ASSIGTVGDTQY
TRBV6-4	TRBJ2-2	-	ASSAGQGRSRELF
TRBV4-3	TRBJ1-2	-	ASSPTRVANYGYT
TRBV12-3/TRBV12-4	TRBJ2-7	-	ASTPDSSYEQY
TRBV11-2	TRBJ2-1	-	ASSFRRQGLNEQF
TRBV4-1	TRBJ1-1	-	ASSQVGRGGETEAF
TRBV7-9	TRBJ1-1	-	ASSFRVINTEAF
TRBV12-3/TRBV12-4	TRBJ2-2	once	ASSLSPPGELF
TRBV2	TRBJ1-3	once	ASSPGTGSGNTIY
TRBV7-2	TRBJ1-6	-	ASSLVGRYYNSPLH
TRBV28	TRBJ1-1	-	ASSLSLMNTEAF
TRBV6-2/TRBV6-3	TRBJ2-7	-	ASSYEKRRGLYSYEQY
TRBV4-3	TRBJ1-5	-	ASSQEAVTYQPQH
TRBV27	TRBJ1-4	-	ASSLTQGIIMNKLF
TRBV7-8	TRBJ1-5	-	ASSLVSWGLNHQPQH
TRBV11-2	TRBJ2-7	-	ASSSMRQYEQY
TRBV9	TRBJ2-7	-	ASSVEAGGEGYEQY
TRBV18	TRBJ1-1	-	ASSPLAMNTEAF
TRBV12-5	TRBJ1-3	-	ASGQLLRNWRNTIY
TRBV9	TRBJ2-1	-	ASSVEGNEQF
TRBV6-5	TRBJ2-7	once	ASSPQLTPYEQY
TRBV28	TRBJ2-1	-	ASSPPGLPYNEQF
TRBV10-3	TRBJ1-1	-	AITLAMNTEAF
TRBV10-3	TRBJ2-7	-	AISPKGFEQY
TRBV28	TRBJ1-1	-	ASSLWGRATEAF
TRBV10-2	TRBJ1-5	once	ASRQGRSNQPQH
TRBV4-3	TRBJ2-2	-	ASSQETGNTGELF
TRBV6-2/TRBV6-3	TRBJ1-4	-	ASSYGGQPNEKLF
TRBV4-2	TRBJ2-1	once	ASSLSSGAEQF
TRBV14	TRBJ2-5	once	ASSPRGTVLYQETQY
TRBV27	TRBJ2-1	-	ASSPSGGAREQF
TRBV7-8	TRBJ2-7	-	ASRVGWNEQY